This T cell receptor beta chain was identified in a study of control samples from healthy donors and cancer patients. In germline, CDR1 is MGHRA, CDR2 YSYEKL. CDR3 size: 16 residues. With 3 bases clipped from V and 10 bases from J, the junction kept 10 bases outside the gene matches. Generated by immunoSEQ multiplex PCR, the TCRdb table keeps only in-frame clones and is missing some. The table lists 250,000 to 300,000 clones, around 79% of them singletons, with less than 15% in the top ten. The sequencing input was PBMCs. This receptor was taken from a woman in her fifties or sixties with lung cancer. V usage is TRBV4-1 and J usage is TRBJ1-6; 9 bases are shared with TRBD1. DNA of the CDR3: TGCGCCAGCAGCCATCCCCCGGGACAGGGTGAATCACCCCTCCACTTT. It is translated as CASSHPPGQGESPLHF.